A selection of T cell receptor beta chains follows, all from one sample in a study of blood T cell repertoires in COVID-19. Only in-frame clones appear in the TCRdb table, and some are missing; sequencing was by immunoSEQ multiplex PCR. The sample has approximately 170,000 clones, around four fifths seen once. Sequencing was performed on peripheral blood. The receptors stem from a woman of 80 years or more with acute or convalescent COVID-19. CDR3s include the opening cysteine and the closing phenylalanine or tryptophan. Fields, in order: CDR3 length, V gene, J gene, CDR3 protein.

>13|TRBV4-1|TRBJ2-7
CASSLAGGPEQYF
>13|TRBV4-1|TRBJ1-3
CASKARDRNTIYF
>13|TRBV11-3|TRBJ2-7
CASSLAAASQQYF
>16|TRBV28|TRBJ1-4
CASSPPHASINEKLFF
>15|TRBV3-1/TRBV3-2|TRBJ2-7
CASSQGRTSSREQYF
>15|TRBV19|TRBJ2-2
CASSKDRGDTGELFF
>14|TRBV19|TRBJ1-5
CASSAQGGNQPQHF
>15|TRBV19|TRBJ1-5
CASSIDWGYNQPQHF
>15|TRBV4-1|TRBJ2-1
CASSQQAGGNDEQFF
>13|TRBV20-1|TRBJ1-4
CSASSGEDEKLFF
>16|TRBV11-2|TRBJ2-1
CASSPPLAVGTHEQFF
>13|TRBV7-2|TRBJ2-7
CASSSLTRGEQYF
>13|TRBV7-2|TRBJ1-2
CASSLGQGYGYTF
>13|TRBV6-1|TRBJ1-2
CASSEQGADGYTF
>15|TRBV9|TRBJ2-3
CASSVEVSGGDTQYF
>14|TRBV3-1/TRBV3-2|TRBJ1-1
CASSPIGGMGEAFF
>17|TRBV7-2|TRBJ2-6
CASSLEHRVLGANVLTF
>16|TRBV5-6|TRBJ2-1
CASSSLPGGRYNEQFF
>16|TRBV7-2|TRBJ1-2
CASSTRGQGIDYGYTF
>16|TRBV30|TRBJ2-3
CAWSVGTGAPTDTQYF
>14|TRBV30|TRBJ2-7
CAWQFGQGDYEQYF
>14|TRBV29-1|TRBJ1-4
CSVELGQGGEKLFF
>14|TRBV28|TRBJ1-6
CASSFTGGWSPLHF
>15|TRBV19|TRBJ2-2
CASSIDRLRAGELFF
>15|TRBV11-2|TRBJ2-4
CASSRQGMAKNIQYF
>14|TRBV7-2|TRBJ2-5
CASSLSLGRETQYF
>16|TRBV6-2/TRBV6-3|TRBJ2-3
CASSLNAGLYTDTQYF
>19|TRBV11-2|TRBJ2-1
CASSLVGTSGAPSYNEQFF
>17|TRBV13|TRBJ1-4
CASSLGTGGTPNEKLFF
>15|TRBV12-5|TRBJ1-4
CASGPGHSTNEKLFF
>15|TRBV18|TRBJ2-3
CASSPRGGPSDTQYF
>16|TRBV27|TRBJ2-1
CASSVARLAADNEQFF
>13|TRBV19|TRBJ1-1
CASSMAMNTEAFF
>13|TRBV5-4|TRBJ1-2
CASSLVANYGYTF
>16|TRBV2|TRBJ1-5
CASLGDSGPGGQPQHF
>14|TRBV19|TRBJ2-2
CASNPGQNTGELFF
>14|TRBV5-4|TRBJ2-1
CASTRPGPGNEQFF
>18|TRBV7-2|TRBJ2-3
CASSLHGTSGAGADTQYF
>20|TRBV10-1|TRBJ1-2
CASSESVQGIWAGGYHGYTF
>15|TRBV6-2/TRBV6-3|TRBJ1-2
CASSYIPQGRDGYTF
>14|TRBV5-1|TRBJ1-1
CASSLQTRNTEAFF
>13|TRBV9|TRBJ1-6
CASSGQGNSPLHF